Presented here are 25 T cell receptor beta chains from one specimen sequenced in a study of T-cell reconstitution after alpha-beta-depleted transplantation in children. Preparation of the TCRbeta library was carried out with unique molecular identifiers. TCRdb fed the PCR reads into MiXCR, producing one record per CDR3 protein. The sample comprises hundreds of thousands of distinct CDR3 sequences, under 20% of which are singletons, and 5% rests with the top ten. The sequenced sample was PBMCs, mostly from graft donor cells, obtained 360 days after TCRalphabeta/CD19-depleted stem cell transplant. The source is a male patient between 5 and 17 years old who had a stem cell transplant for acute lymphoblastic leukemia, so the T cells may come from the graft donor.

The chain couples TRBV20-1 to TRBJ2-3; TRBD2 aligns across 7 bases. CDR1 is DFQATT, CDR2 SNEGSKA, per germline (reference sequence). This CDR3 is built from 13 residues. The V gene end was trimmed by 5 bases and the J gene end by 4 bases; junction bases not matched to a gene: 6. The CDR3 loop is CSARREVADTQYF. DNA for the CDR3: TGCAGTGCTCGACGGGAGGTCGCAGATACGCAGTATTTT.

The chain links TRBV4-1 to TRBJ2-1; D may be TRBD2 (6 bases). The V end was cut by 0 bases, the J end by 0 bases, with 12 bases between. The CDR3 is 17 residues long. The germline gives CDR1 MGHRA, CDR2 YSYEKL. The CDR3 DNA follows: TGCGCCAGCAGCCAAGATCCGCCCGGGAGCTCCTACAATGAGCAGTTCTTC. This codes for CASSQDPPGSSYNEQFF.

CDR3 loop: CSARGGDRGRNTEAFF. CDR3 nucleotide sequence: TGCAGTGCTAGGGGTGGGGACAGGGGGCGGAACACTGAAGCTTTCTTT. This chain connects TRBV20-1 to TRBJ1-1; 12 nucleotides agree with TRBD1. Germline lookup yields CDR1 DFQATT and CDR2 SNEGSKA (reference sequence). V shed 3 bases, J shed 1 base, and the junction held 6 bases outside the gene matches. The CDR3 spans 16 residues.

Ten or more counts support this clonotype. The CDR3 DNA is TGTGCCATCAGACCCGGACAGGGGGAGAGCTATGGCTACACCTTC. Encoded protein: CAIRPGQGESYGYTF. The rearrangement joins TRBV10-3 to TRBJ1-2, with 10 bases identical to TRBD1. There are 15 residues in the CDR3. The germline CDR1 and CDR2 sequences are ENHRY and SYGVKD. V shed 6 bases, J shed 4 bases, and the junction held 8 bases outside the gene matches.

V and J are TRBV24-1 and TRBJ2-3; TRBD1 agrees at 8 bases. Germline V gene sequence: CDR1 KGHDR, CDR2 SFDVKD. The CDR3 is 16 residues long. V lost 9 bases, J lost 2 bases, and 12 bases stayed unmatched. The CDR3 coding sequence is TGTGCCACCTTTGATCTCGACAGGGGCCACACAGATACGCAGTATTTT. This gives the protein CATFDLDRGHTDTQYF.

This clonotype appeared many times. This chain links TRBV12-3 or TRBV12-4 with TRBJ1-2; D is uncertain. V lost 6 bases and J lost 3, with 8 bases in between. CDR3 size: 12 residues. DNA of the CDR3: TGTGCCAGCAGCCTCGACCACTATGGCTACACCTTC. It codes for CASSLDHYGYTF.

The chain is built from TRBV5-5 and TRBJ2-1; possible D gene TRBD2, 6 bases. Germline CDR1 is SGHKS and CDR2 is YYEKEE (reference sequence). V was clipped by 5 bases and J by 6 bases, with 12 bases between them. The CDR3 totals 13 residues. The CDR3 reads CASSNAGFNEQFF. As DNA, the CDR3 is TGTGCCAGCAGTAATGCGGGGTTCAATGAGCAGTTCTTC.

This clonotype occurred a few times. The chain joins TRBV5-1 to TRBJ2-7; D might be TRBD1 (5 bases). Trimming cost V 6 bases and J 1 base, with 11 bases left between them. The CDR3 length is 13 residues. Per germline, CDR1 SGHRS and CDR2 YFSETQ. The CDR3 DNA reads TGCGCCAGCACCTGGGGCGGATCCTACGAGCAGTACTTC. Its protein is CASTWGGSYEQYF.

This clonotype was recorded many times. The genes are TRBV29-1 and TRBJ1-2; D remains ambiguous. The germline V and J ends were trimmed by 6 bases and 3 bases, with 11 bases remaining between them. The CDR3 sequence is 12 residues long. CDR1 and CDR2 from the germline V gene are SQVTM and ANQGSEA. The CDR3 bases are TGCAGCGTCACATCGTACTACTATGGCTACACCTTC. Its translation: CSVTSYYYGYTF.

This clonotype came up many times. CDR3 sequence reads: CASSYQGTQPQHF. DNA for the CDR3: TGCGCCAGCAGCTATCAGGGTACACAGCCCCAGCATTTT. The chain employs TRBV10-2 and TRBJ1-5, with a tentative D call TRBD1 (5 bases). This CDR3 is 13 amino acids long. V lost 6 bases, J lost 7 bases, and 13 bases lay in between. Germline values: CDR1 WSHSY, CDR2 SAAADI.

In its sample, this clonotype was seen many times. This chain links TRBV19 with TRBJ2-2, with 7 bases identical to TRBD1. This CDR3 comprises 15 residues. Trimming took 10 bases from V and 4 from J; bases not matched to a gene: 12. Germline-derived CDR1 and CDR2 are LNHDA and SQIVND (reference sequence). The CDR3 protein is CATNTWAGGTGELFF. CDR3 nucleotide sequence: TGTGCCACCAACACATGGGCAGGGGGCACCGGGGAGCTGTTTTTT.

The sample holds a few counts of this clonotype. The rearrangement joins TRBV7-2 to TRBJ1-3, with D unresolved. V shed 4 bases and J shed 0 bases, with 10 bases lying between them. Germline V gives CDR1 SGHTA, CDR2 FQGNSA. The CDR3 totals 15 residues. The CDR3 coding sequence is TGTGCCAGCAGCTCGGCTAGGAGCTCTGGAAACACCATATATTTT. Its protein product is CASSSARSSGNTIYF.

This clonotype appeared a few times. V gene TRBV7-6 combines with J gene TRBJ1-6, with 9 bases identical to TRBD1. The CDR3 extends over 16 amino acids. Trimming took 0 bases from V and 9 from J; bases not matched to a gene: 6. Germline loops: CDR1 SGHVS, CDR2 FNYEAQ. CDR3 DNA sequence: TGTGCCAGCAGCTTAGCGGGACAGGGTGTGGGTTCACCCCTCCACTTT. Translating gives CASSLAGQGVGSPLHF.

This clonotype was found many times. The rearrangement joins TRBV5-6 to TRBJ2-5; D call uncertain. This CDR3 spans 13 amino acids. Trimming shortened V by 1 base and J by 4 bases, and 8 bases separated the two germline ends. CDR1 is SGHDT and CDR2 is YYEEEE in the germline V gene. The CDR3 protein is CASSLTPPETQYF. The CDR3 nucleotides are TGTGCCAGCAGCTTGACCCCTCCAGAGACCCAGTACTTC.

This rearrangement joins TRBV20-1 to TRBJ1-2, with TRBD1 matching 11 bases. V dropped 4 bases and J dropped 6; count of bases not matched to a gene: 10. The V gene's germline CDR1 is DFQATT and CDR2 SNEGSKA (reference sequence). The CDR3 sequence is 15 residues long. As DNA, the CDR3 is TGCAGTGCTACCCCAAGGACAGGGGGCAGGGATGGCTACACCTTC. It specifies CSATPRTGGRDGYTF.

This clonotype was counted a few times. The chain uses TRBV4-1 and TRBJ2-3, with D perhaps TRBD2 (5 bases). V lost 2 bases and J lost 5, with 17 bases in between. Germline-derived CDR1 and CDR2 are MGHRA and YSYEKL. This CDR3 is 16 amino acids long. CDR3 loop: CASSQPTRSNRDTQYF. DNA of the CDR3: TGCGCCAGCAGCCAACCCACTAGATCCAACCGAGATACGCAGTATTTT.

The chain has TRBV5-1 and TRBJ2-3, with D unresolved. The germline V gene has CDR1 SGHRS and CDR2 YFSETQ. V was trimmed by 2 bases and J by 6 bases, leaving 10 bases between them. The CDR3 contains 13 residues. CDR3 region: CASSFFIGDTQYF. DNA of the CDR3: TGCGCCAGCAGCTTTTTCATAGGGGATACGCAGTATTTT.

This clonotype was picked up many times. The gene calls are TRBV12-3 or TRBV12-4 and TRBJ2-1; tentative D call: TRBD2 (6 bases). The CDR3 has 14 amino acids. Deletions cut 4 bases from V and 4 bases from J, with 11 bases between. CDR3 in amino acids: CASSSSSGYNEQFF. CDR3 in DNA: TGTGCCAGCAGTTCAAGTAGCGGTTACAATGAGCAGTTCTTC.

The genes are TRBV5-1 and TRBJ1-2; TRBD1 might be the D (6 bases). The CDR3 has 12 amino acids. Trimming removed 7 bases at V and 5 bases at J, with 12 bases between. CDR1 is SGHRS and CDR2 is YFSETQ in the germline V gene. The chain's CDR3 is CASVDSGYGYTF. The CDR3 bases are TGCGCCAGCGTGGACAGTGGTTATGGCTACACCTTC.

This clonotype showed up just a few times. The chain is built from TRBV5-1 and TRBJ1-3; maybe TRBD1 (5 bases). V lost 0 bases, J lost 4 bases, and 11 bases lay in between. The germline V gene encodes CDR1 SGHRS and CDR2 YFSETQ. There are 15 residues in the CDR3. The CDR3 DNA reads as TGCGCCAGCAGCTTGGACGGGGCAGAAGGAAACACCATATATTTT. Translating gives CASSLDGAEGNTIYF.

This sequence joins TRBV6-4 and TRBJ2-6; possible D gene TRBD1, 6 bases. CDR3 size: 15 residues. Per germline, CDR1 MRHNA and CDR2 SNTAGT. Trimming stripped 6 bases from V and 2 bases from J, with 11 bases between. The CDR3 coding sequence is TGTGCCAGCAGCGCAGGGGTGCCTGGGGCCAACGTCCTGACTTTC. Translated, it gives CASSAGVPGANVLTF.

This clonotype was counted a few times. The chain joins TRBV2 to TRBJ2-3, with 12 bases matching TRBD2. The V gene's germline CDR1 is SNHLY and CDR2 FYNNEI. The CDR3 is made up of 14 amino acids. After removal of 7 bases from V and 5 bases from J, the junction contained 4 bases not matched to a gene. The CDR3 nucleotides are TGTGCCAGCAATGAGGGACTAGCGGGAGATACGCAGTATTTT. Amino acids: CASNEGLAGDTQYF.

The chain combines TRBV3-1 with TRBJ1-4; D is uncertain. CDR3 size: 16 residues. Germline V gives CDR1 LGHDT, CDR2 YNNKEL (reference sequence). Trimming took off 3 bases at V and 5 bases at J, with 16 bases between the two ends. This CDR3 reads CASSHGRGARNEKLFF. In DNA form, the CDR3 reads TGTGCCAGCAGCCATGGACGAGGAGCCAGAAATGAAAAACTGTTTTTT.

The rearrangement joins TRBV9 to TRBJ2-7; 8 bases map to TRBD1. The CDR3 runs to 13 residues. V lost 4 bases and J lost 3; bases outside the gene matches: 3. CDR1 is SGDLS, CDR2 YYNGEE, per germline. CDR3 sequence (DNA): TGTGCCAGCAGCAAGGGACAGGTCTACGAGCAGTACTTC. Its protein product is CASSKGQVYEQYF.

For this clonotype: The junction departs from germline at one end; a sequencing error may be responsible. The chain carries TRBV5-1 and TRBJ2-1, with D perhaps matching TRBD2 (6 bases). Germline lookup yields CDR1 SGHRS and CDR2 YFSETQ. The CDR3 consists of 15 residues. CDR3 residues: CASRHLGDSHNEQFF. DNA of the CDR3: TGCGCCAGCAGGCACCTAGGGGACTCCCACAATGAGCAGTTCTTC.